This T cell receptor beta chain was retrieved from a study of Graves' ophthalmopathy and Graves' hyperthyroidism. Study-level points and caveats: Blood also held most thyroid clonotypes expanded above 0.001 frequency.

Other autoimmune diseases, uncontrolled infections, pregnancy and lactation each led to patient exclusion. This clonotype showed up many times. Its antigen is not known. The CDR3 contains 14 residues. Germline assignment: CDR1 MNHNS and CDR2 SASEGT. Trimming removed 6 bases from V and 2 bases from J, with 14 bases in between. Amplification targeted the TCR beta CDR3 regions, with RNA transcripts as the source material. Second-round multiplex PCR followed a first-round RT-PCR using HTBI primers. TCRdb reprocessed the multiplex PCR reads with MiXCR, giving one entry per CDR3 protein. This table holds 300,000 or so distinct CDR3 sequences, under 20% found once.

The clonotype comes from an adult man with Graves' ophthalmopathy. Sequencing was performed on peripheral blood. The chain links TRBV6-1 to TRBJ2-7; the D gene is possibly TRBD1 (6 bases). The CDR3 region is CASRTDRFAYEQYF. CDR3 DNA sequence: TGTGCCAGCAGGACCGACAGGTTCGCCTACGAGCAGTACTTC.